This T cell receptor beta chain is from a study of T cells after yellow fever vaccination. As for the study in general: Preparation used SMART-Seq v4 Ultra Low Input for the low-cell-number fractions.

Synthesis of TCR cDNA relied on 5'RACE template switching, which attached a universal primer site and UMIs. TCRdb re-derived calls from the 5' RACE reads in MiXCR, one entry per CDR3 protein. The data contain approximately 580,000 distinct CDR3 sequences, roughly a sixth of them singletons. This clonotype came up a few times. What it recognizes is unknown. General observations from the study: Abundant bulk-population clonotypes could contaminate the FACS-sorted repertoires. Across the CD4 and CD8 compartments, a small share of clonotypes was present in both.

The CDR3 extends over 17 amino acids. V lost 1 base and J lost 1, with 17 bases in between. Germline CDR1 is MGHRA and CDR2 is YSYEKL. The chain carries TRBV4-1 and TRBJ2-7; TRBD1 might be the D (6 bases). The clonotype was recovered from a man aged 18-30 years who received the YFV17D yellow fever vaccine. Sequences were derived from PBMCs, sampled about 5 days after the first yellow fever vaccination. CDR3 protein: CASSQVWGRIGSYEQYV. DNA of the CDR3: TGCGCCAGCAGCCAAGTTTGGGGGCGAATCGGGTCCTACGAGCAGTACGTC.